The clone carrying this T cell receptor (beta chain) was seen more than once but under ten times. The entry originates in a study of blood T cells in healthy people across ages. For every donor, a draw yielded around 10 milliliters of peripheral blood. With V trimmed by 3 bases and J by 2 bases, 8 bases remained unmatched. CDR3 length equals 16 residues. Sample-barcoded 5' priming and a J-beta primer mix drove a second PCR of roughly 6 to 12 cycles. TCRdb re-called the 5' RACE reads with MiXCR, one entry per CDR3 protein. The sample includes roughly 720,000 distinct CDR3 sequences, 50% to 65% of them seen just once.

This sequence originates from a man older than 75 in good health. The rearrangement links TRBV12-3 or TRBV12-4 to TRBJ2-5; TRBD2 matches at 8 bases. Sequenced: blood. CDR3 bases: TGTGCCAGCAGTTTCGGCGGGAGGCTGGGTCAAGAGACCCAGTACTTC. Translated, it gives CASSFGGRLGQETQYF.